These 16 T cell receptor beta chains originate from one sample sequenced in a study of CD8 T cells in Susac syndrome. RNA was extracted with the RNeasy kit, and a quantity of roughly 0.5 to 1 ug was reverse transcribed using random hexamers. TCRdb re-called the immunoSEQ multiplex PCR reads with MiXCR, one entry per CDR3 protein. The repertoire holds 100,000 or so distinct CDR3 sequences, approximately 95% seen once, with 0.25% to 0.35% in the top ten. The specimen was CD8+ T cells from PBMCs. The receptors derive from a human donor with Susac syndrome.

V gene TRBV20-1 combines with J gene TRBJ2-3, with a tentative D call TRBD1 (6 bases). The V end was cut by 5 bases, the J end by 1 base, with 13 bases between. CDR1 is DFQATT, CDR2 SNEGSKA, per germline (reference sequence). The CDR3 sequence is 14 residues long. In nucleotides, the CDR3 is TGCAGTGCTTTCCGGGACACCCGCACAGATACGCAGTATTTT. The encoded protein is CSAFRDTRTDTQYF.

The CDR3 sequence is CASSPTQGDTEAFF. DNA of the CDR3: TGTGCCAGCAGCCCAACACAGGGGGACACTGAAGCTTTCTTT. This rearrangement joins TRBV5-4 to TRBJ1-1; 8 bases line up with TRBD1. This CDR3 has 14 residues. Trimming removed 4 bases from V and 3 bases from J; junction bases left unmatched: 5. The germline V gene has CDR1 SGHNT and CDR2 YYREEE (reference sequence).

This sequence joins TRBV4-1 and TRBJ2-7; 11 nucleotides align to TRBD2. CDR3 length: 19 residues. Germline V gene sequence: CDR1 MGHRA, CDR2 YSYEKL. J gave up 2 bases and V 4 bases, and 16 bases lay outside the gene matches. Here the CDR3 DNA reads TGCGCCAGCAGCCCCAAGGCGTTATCGACTAGCGGGACAACCTACGAGCAGTACTTC. This codes for CASSPKALSTSGTTYEQYF.

In DNA, the CDR3 is TGCAGTGCTAGGCTGGGACAGATTAATTCACCCCTCCACTTT. This gives the protein CSARLGQINSPLHF. The chain employs TRBV20-1 and TRBJ1-6, with 7 bases fitting TRBD1. The CDR3 runs to 14 residues. The germline V gene has CDR1 DFQATT and CDR2 SNEGSKA (reference sequence). V lost 3 bases and J lost 6; bases outside the gene matches: 5.

The chain couples TRBV27 to TRBJ1-1; D is possibly TRBD1 (5 bases). The CDR3 has 15 amino acids. Germline-derived CDR1 and CDR2 are MNHEY and SMNVEV (reference sequence). Trimming took off 5 bases at V and 0 bases at J, with 13 bases between the two ends. CDR3 sequence (DNA): TGTGCCAGCAGTCACAGGACGGAAGTGAACACTGAAGCTTTCTTT. It encodes CASSHRTEVNTEAFF.

V and J are TRBV15 and TRBJ2-1; a possible D gene is TRBD1 (6 bases). Germline CDR1 is LNHNV and CDR2 is YYDKDF (reference sequence). This CDR3 spans 13 amino acids. V lost 0 bases to trimming and J lost 9 bases, with 9 bases between them. The CDR3 here is CATSRDVRGEQFF. The DNA of the CDR3 is TGTGCCACCAGCAGAGATGTCAGGGGTGAGCAGTTCTTC.

The gene calls are TRBV28 and TRBJ1-5; 7 bases agree with TRBD1. The trim removed 5 bases at V and 4 bases at J, leaving 5 bases unmatched. Germline CDR1 reads MDHEN; CDR2 reads SYDVKM. This CDR3 has 14 amino acids. CDR3 in amino acids: CASSNRGLNQPQHF. Here the CDR3 DNA reads TGTGCCAGCAGTAACAGGGGTCTGAATCAGCCCCAGCATTTT.

V and J are TRBV12-3 or TRBV12-4 and TRBJ1-1, with D perhaps TRBD1 (5 bases). CDR3 size: 14 residues. Trimming removed 11 bases from V and 0 bases from J, with 16 bases in between. CDR3: CASSPGQMNTEAFF. Here the CDR3 DNA reads TGTGCCTCCTCCCCGGGGCAGATGAACACTGAAGCTTTCTTT.

The J gene is TRBJ2-7, the V gene TRBV2, with D perhaps matching TRBD1 (5 bases). The CDR3 consists of 11 residues. Germline V CDR1 and CDR2: SNHLY, FYNNEI. Trimming cost V 11 bases and J 5 bases, with 13 bases left between them. The CDR3: CASAQGDEQYF. CDR3 nucleotides: TGTGCCTCAGCCCAGGGTGACGAGCAGTACTTC.

The gene calls are TRBV7-8 and TRBJ2-4; 8 nucleotides match TRBD2. J lost 8 bases, V lost 5 bases, and 11 bases had no gene match. The CDR3 spans 15 residues. Germline V CDR1 and CDR2: SGHVS, FQNEAQ. The CDR3 region is CASSHGGAGGDIQYF. In nucleotides, the CDR3 is TGTGCCAGCAGCCACGGCGGGGCGGGGGGAGACATTCAGTACTTC. Using reference TRBV7-8 and TRBJ2-4 for the parts outside the CDR3, the full variable domain is GAGVSQSPRYKVAKRGQDVALRCDPISGHVSLFWYQQALGQGPEFLTYFQNEAQLDKSGLPSDRFFAERPEGSVSTLKIQRTQQEDSAVYLCASSHGGAGGDIQYFGAGTRLSVL.

The V and J genes are TRBV29-1 and TRBJ2-5; 7 bases are shared with TRBD1. Unmatched junction bases numbered 4, after V lost 6 bases and J lost 0 bases. Per germline, CDR1 SQVTM and CDR2 ANQGSEA. This CDR3 is 13 amino acids long. The CDR3 spells CSVAQGYQETQYF. Here the CDR3 DNA reads TGCAGCGTCGCACAGGGGTACCAAGAGACCCAGTACTTC.

This chain connects TRBV20-1 to TRBJ1-2; the D gene is possibly TRBD1 (6 bases). This CDR3 contains 15 residues. Trimming stripped 6 bases from V and 0 bases from J, with 17 bases between. The V gene's germline CDR1 is DFQATT and CDR2 SNEGSKA (reference sequence). CDR3 sequence: CSAPRYRDTNYGYTF. The CDR3 DNA follows: TGCAGTGCGCCGAGATACAGGGATACTAACTATGGCTACACCTTC.

This chain links TRBV20-1 with TRBJ2-1; D uncertain. CDR1 DFQATT and CDR2 SNEGSKA come from the germline V gene (reference sequence). The V end was cut by 1 base, the J end by 5 bases, with 6 bases between. The CDR3 spans 12 residues. CDR3 sequence reads: CSARVWDNEQFF. The CDR3 region has the DNA TGCAGTGCTAGAGTGTGGGACAATGAGCAGTTCTTC.

The chain employs TRBV20-1 and TRBJ1-5; D may be TRBD1 (6 bases). CDR1 is DFQATT, CDR2 SNEGSKA, per germline (reference sequence). The CDR3 length is 15 residues. Trimming removed 0 bases at V and 1 base at J, with 10 bases between. The CDR3 here is CSAREGGGSNQPQHF. In DNA, the CDR3 is TGCAGTGCTAGAGAAGGGGGAGGGAGCAATCAGCCCCAGCATTTT.

The chain combines TRBV18 with TRBJ2-5, with 11 bases matching TRBD2. V shed 1 base and J 0 bases; nucleotides not matched to a gene: 1. The CDR3 loop spans 16 amino acids. In germline, CDR1 is KGHSH, CDR2 LQKENI. CDR3 residues: CASSPRLAGNQETQYF. As DNA, the CDR3 is TGTGCCAGCTCACCACGACTAGCGGGAAACCAAGAGACCCAGTACTTC.

The chain couples TRBV12-3 or TRBV12-4 to TRBJ2-3; 11 positions match TRBD2. Trimming removed 6 bases from V and 4 bases from J; junction bases left unmatched: 9. The CDR3 consists of 16 residues. In DNA form, the CDR3 reads TGTGCCAGCAGCCTTTTAGCGGGAGGGATCCCAGATACGCAGTATTTT. Translated: CASSLLAGGIPDTQYF.